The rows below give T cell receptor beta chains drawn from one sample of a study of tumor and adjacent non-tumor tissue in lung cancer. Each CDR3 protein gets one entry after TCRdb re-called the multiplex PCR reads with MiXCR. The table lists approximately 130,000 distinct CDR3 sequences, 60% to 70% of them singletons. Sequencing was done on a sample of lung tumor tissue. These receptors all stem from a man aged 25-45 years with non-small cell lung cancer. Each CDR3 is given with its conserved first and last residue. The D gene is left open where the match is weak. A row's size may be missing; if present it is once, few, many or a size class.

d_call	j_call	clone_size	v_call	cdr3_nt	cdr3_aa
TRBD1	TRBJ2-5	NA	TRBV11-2	TGTGCCTGCAGCTTAGACAGGGCCTTCCAAAAGATCCAGTACTTC	CACSLDRAFQKIQYF
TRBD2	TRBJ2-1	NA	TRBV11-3	TGTGCCAGCAGTCCTGGGACTTGCGGGGGATTCAATGAGCAGTTCTTC	CASSPGTCGGFNEQFF
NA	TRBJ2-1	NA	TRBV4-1	TGCGCCAGCAGCCAATATCCTAGGCGAGAGGGCTACAATGAGCAGTTCTTC	CASSQYPRREGYNEQFF
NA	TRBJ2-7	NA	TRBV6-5	TGTGCCAGCGGTTACTCGTTCTCGGGCACTTACGAGCAGTACTTC	CASGYSFSGTYEQYF
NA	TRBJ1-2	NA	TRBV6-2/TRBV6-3	TGTGCCAGCAGTTCACGGATCCACTATGGCTACACCTTC	CASSSRIHYGYTF
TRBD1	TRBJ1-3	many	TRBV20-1	TGCAGTGCTAGAAACATACAGGGGGATGGAAACACCATATATTTT	CSARNIQGDGNTIYF
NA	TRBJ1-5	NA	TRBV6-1	TGTCCCAGCAGTGAAGAGGGGGGGCCCATGTGGCCCCAGCATTTT	CPSSEEGGPMWPQHF
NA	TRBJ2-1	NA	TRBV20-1	TGCACTGCTAGGGAGAGCGGTTACAATGAGCAGTTCTTC	CTARESGYNEQFF
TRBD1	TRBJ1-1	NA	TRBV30	TGTGCCTGTTTTGGACAGGGGGCAATGAACACTGAAGCTTTCTTT	CACFGQGAMNTEAFF
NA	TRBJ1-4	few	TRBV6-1	TGTGCCAGCGGTAAGGGGCGGCCGATCGGTGAAAAACTGTTTTTT	CASGKGRPIGEKLFF
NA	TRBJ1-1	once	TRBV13	TGTGCCAGCAGATCGCTCGACAGGCGGAGGGCTCTCTTT	CASRSLDRRRALF
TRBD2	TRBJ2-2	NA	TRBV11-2	TGTGTCATCAGCTTAGAACTAGCGGGAGAAACCGGGGAGCTGTTTTTT	CVISLELAGETGELFF
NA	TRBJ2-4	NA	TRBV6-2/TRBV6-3	TGTGCCAGCTGTAATGGGCCCTCCGGGCGTCAGTGCTTC	CASCNGPSGRQCF
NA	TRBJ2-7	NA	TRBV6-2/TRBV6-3	TGTGCCAGCAAGACGCAAACGCTGAGCCTCGAGACGGTTAACGAGCAGTGCTTC	CASKTQTLSLETVNEQCF
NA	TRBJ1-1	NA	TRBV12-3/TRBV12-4	TGTGCCACCAGCCCAAGCCCTGATATGAACACTGAAGCTTTCTTT	CATSPSPDMNTEAFF
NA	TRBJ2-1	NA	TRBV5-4	TGTGCCAGCACCCAAAGCAGAAGCTTCTACAATGAGCAGTTCTTC	CASTQSRSFYNEQFF
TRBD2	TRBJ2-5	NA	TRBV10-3	TGTGCCATCAGTGGCTTGAGCGGGGTATTGAGGGAGACCCAGTACTTC	CAISGLSGVLRETQYF
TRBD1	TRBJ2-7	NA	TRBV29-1	TGCAGCGTCCTATGGACAGGGCACGAGCACTACTTC	CSVLWTGHEHYF
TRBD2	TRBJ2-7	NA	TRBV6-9	TGTGCCAGCTGTTATTCCAGACTAGCGGTTATCTACGAGCAGTACTTC	CASCYSRLAVIYEQYF
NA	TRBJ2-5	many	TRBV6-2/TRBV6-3	TGTGCCAGCAGGGCGGGAGAGACCCAGTACTTC	CASRAGETQYF
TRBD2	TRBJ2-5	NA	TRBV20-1	TGCATTGCTCCACCGTGGGGGACTGGCGGGAGCTCGGCCCAGTACTTC	CIAPPWGTGGSSAQYF
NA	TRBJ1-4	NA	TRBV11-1	TGTGCCAGCAACCAAAGACAGGATGCGAATGAAAAATTGTTTTTT	CASNQRQDANEKLFF
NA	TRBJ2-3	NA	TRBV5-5	TGTGCCAGCAGCTTGATAACAGACACGCAGTTTTTT	CASSLITDTQFF
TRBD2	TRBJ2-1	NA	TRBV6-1	TGTGCCAGCAATAAACTAGCGGGCTCCTACAATGAGCAGTTCTTC	CASNKLAGSYNEQFF
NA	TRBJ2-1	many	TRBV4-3	TGCGCCAGCAGCCAAGGGCTACGCGGGGGCCCTGGCAATGAGCAGTTCTTC	CASSQGLRGGPGNEQFF
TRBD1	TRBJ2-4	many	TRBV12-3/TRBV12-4	TGTGCCAGCAGCGGACAGGGAGTTTACTTC	CASSGQGVYF
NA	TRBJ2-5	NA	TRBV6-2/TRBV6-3	TGTGCCAGCAGTTACCTAAGGCCCGCGGTGGAGACCCAGTACTTT	CASSYLRPAVETQYF
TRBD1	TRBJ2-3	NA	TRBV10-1	TGCGCCAGCAGTGGACAGGGGGCAGATACGCAGTATTTT	CASSGQGADTQYF
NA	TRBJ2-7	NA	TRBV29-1	TGCGGCGCAAAGAGGGGCGACTACGAACAGTACTTC	CGAKRGDYEQYF
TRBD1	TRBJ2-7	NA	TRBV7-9	TGTGCCTGCAGCCGCGGGACAGGGAACCTCTACGAGCAGTACTTC	CACSRGTGNLYEQYF
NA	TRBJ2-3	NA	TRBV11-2	TGTGCCAGCAGCCGTCGGGATACGCAGTATTTT	CASSRRDTQYF
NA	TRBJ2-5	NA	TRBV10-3	TGTGCCATCAGTGGTCTTAGGGGGGCCAGCCAAGAGACCCAGTATTTC	CAISGLRGASQETQYF
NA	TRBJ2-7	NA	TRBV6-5	TGTGCCAGAAGTTACTCAAGACCCAGCCAACCCGAGCAGTACTTC	CARSYSRPSQPEQYF
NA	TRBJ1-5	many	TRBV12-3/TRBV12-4	TGTGCCAGCAGTTACGGACAGAGAAATCAGCCCCAGCATTTT	CASSYGQRNQPQHF
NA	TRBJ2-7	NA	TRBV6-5	TGTGCCAGCGGCTCTAGCTACGAGCAGTACTTC	CASGSSYEQYF
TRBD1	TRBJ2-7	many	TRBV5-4	TGTGCCAGCAGCTTGGAGGGACAGGGCTCCTACGAGCAGTACTTC	CASSLEGQGSYEQYF
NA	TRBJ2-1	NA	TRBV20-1	TGCAGTGCTAAGATTAGTGGGGGGTACAATGAGCAGTTCTTC	CSAKISGGYNEQFF
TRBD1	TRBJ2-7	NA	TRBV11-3	TGTACCAGCAGCTTAGGAGGACAGGCCTACGAGGAGTACTTC	CTSSLGGQAYEEYF
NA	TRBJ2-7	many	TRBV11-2	TGTGCCAGCAGCTTCAGCTCCTACGAGCAGTACTTC	CASSFSSYEQYF
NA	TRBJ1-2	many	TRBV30	TGTGCCTGGAGTCGAGAGGGATATGGCTACACCTTC	CAWSREGYGYTF
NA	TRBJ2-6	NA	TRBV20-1	TGCTGTGCTACTAGCTATGGGGCCAACGTCCTGACTTTC	CCATSYGANVLTF
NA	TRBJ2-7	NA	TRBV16	TGTGCCAGCAGCCAATCGTTGCCAGGGTGGGACGAGCAGTACTTC	CASSQSLPGWDEQYF
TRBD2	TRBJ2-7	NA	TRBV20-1	TGCAGTCCTAAGACAACGGGGGGGCGGAACGAGCAGTACTTC	CSPKTTGGRNEQYF
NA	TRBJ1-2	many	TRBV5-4	TGTGCCAGCAGCTTGGGCACTGGAGGCTACACCTTC	CASSLGTGGYTF
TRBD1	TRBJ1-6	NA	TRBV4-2	TGTGCCAGCAGCCAGGAGTTAGGGGGCGAATCACCCCACCACTTT	CASSQELGGESPHHF
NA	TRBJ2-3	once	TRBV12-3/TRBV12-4	TGTCCCAGCAGTGGCCTGGGGGCGGGGGATCTCATAGATACGCAGTATTTT	CPSSGLGAGDLIDTQYF
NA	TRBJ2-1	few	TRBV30	TGTGCCTGGAGTGCTAGGCGGGACGATGAGCAGTTCTTC	CAWSARRDDEQFF
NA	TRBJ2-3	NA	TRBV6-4	TGTGCCGGCAGTGACGGGACATGGGGAGATACGCAGTATTTT	CAGSDGTWGDTQYF